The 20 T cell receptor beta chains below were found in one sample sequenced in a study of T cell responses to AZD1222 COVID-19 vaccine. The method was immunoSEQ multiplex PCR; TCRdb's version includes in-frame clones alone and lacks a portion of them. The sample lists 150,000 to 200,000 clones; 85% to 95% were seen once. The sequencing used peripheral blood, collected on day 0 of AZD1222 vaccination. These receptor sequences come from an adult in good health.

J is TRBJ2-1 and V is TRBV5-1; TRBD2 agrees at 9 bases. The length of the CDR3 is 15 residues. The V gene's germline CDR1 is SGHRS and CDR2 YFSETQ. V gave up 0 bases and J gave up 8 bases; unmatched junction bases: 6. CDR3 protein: CASSLGSGRVDEQFF. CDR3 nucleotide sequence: TGCGCCAGCAGCTTGGGTAGCGGGAGAGTCGATGAGCAGTTCTTC. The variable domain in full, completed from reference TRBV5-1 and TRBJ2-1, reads KAGVTQTPRYLIKTRGQQVTLSCSPISGHRSVSWYQQTPGQGLQFLFEYFSETQRNKGNFPGRFSGRQFSNSRSEMNVSTLELGDSALYLCASSLGSGRVDEQFFGPGTRLTVL.

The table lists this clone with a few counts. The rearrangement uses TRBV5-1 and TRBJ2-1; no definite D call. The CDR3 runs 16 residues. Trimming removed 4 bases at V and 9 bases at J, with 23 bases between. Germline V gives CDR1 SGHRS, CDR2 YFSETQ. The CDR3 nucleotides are TGCGCCAGCAGCGGGCCGGACCCGGCTGGCGTTCCTGAGCAGTTCTTC. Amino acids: CASSGPDPAGVPEQFF.

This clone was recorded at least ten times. CDR3 in DNA: TGTGCCATCAGTGAGTCGAAAGGTGGTACAGCTCAGCCCCAGCATTTT. Translating it yields CAISESKGGTAQPQHF. This chain links TRBV10-3 with TRBJ1-5; D gene unclear. Germline V CDR1 and CDR2: ENHRY, SYGVKD. Trimming took 0 bases from V and 6 from J, leaving 15 bases between them. The CDR3 has 16 residues.

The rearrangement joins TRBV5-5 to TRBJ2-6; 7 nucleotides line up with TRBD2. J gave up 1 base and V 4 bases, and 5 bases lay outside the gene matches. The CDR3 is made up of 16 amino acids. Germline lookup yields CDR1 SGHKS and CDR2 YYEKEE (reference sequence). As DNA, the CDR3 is TGTGCCAGCAGCCTGGGGAGGGCTTCTGGGGCCAACGTCCTGACTTTC. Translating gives CASSLGRASGANVLTF.

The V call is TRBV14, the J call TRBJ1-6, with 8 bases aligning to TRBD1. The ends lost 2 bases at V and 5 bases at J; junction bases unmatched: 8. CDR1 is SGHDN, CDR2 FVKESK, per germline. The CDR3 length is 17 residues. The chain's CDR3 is CASSQRSGGADNSPLHF. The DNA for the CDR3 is TGTGCCAGCAGCCAAAGATCAGGGGGCGCCGATAATTCACCCCTCCACTTT.

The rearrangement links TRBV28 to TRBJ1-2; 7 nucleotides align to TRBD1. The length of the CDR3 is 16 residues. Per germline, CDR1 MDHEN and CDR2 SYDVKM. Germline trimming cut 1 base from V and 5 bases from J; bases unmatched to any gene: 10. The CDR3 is CASSLSGQSGLYGYTF. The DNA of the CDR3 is TGTGCCAGCAGTTTATCGGGACAGTCCGGCCTTTATGGCTACACCTTC.

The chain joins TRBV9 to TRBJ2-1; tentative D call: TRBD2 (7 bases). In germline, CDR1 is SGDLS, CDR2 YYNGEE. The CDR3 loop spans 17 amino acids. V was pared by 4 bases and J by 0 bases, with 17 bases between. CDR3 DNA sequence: TGTGCCAGCAGCCCCCCCGAGGGGGAGGGCTCCTACAATGAGCAGTTCTTC. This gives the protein CASSPPEGEGSYNEQFF.

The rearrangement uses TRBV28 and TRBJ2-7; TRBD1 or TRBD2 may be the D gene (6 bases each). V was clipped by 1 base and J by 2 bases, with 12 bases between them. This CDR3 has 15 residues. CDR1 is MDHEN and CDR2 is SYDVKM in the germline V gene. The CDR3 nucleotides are TGTGCCAGCAGTTTATCGCGAGGGGGGACCTACGAGCAGTACGTC. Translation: CASSLSRGGTYEQYV.

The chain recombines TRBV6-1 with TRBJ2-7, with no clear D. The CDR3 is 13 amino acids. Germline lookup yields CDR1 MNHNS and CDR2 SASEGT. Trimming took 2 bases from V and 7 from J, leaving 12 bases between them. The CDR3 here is CASSESYVTEQYV. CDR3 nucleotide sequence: TGTGCCAGCAGTGAATCCTACGTGACAGAGCAGTACGTC.

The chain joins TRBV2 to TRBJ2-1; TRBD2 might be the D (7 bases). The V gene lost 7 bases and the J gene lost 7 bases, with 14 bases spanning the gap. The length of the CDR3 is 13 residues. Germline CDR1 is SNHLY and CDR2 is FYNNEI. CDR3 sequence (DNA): TGTGCCAGCACAAGGGGGGGCCGGAATGAGCAGTTCTTC. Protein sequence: CASTRGGRNEQFF.

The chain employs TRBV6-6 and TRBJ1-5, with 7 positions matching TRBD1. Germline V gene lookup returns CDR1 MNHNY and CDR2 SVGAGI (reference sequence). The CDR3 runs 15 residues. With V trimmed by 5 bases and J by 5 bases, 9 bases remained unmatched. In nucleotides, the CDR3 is TGTGCCAGCAGTCTAAGACAGGGTAGGGATCAGCCCCAGCATTTT. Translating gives CASSLRQGRDQPQHF.

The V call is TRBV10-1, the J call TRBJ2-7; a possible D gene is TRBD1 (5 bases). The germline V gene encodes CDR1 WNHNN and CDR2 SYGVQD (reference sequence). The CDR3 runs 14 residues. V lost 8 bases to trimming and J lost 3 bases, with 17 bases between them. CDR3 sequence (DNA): TGCGCCAGCGGACCCCAGGGAAGCGACTACGAGCAGTACGTC. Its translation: CASGPQGSDYEQYV.

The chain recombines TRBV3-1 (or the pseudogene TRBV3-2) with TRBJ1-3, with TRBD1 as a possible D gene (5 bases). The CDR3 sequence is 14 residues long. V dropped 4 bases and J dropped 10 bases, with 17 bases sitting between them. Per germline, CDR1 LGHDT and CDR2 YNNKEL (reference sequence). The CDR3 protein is CASSLRDRSRTIYF. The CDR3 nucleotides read TGTGCCAGCAGCCTCCGGGACCGGTCCAGAACCATATATTTT.

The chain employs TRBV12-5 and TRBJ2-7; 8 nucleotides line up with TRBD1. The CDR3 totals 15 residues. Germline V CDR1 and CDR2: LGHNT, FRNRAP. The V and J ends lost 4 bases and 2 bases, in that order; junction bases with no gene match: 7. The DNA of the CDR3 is TGTGCTAGTGGTTATTACAGGGGGTTGGCCTACGAGCAGTACTTC. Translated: CASGYYRGLAYEQYF.

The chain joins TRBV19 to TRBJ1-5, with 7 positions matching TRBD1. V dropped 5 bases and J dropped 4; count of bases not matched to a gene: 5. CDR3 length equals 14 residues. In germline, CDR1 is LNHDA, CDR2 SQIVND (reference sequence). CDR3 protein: CASSHRGPNQPQHF. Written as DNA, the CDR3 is TGTGCCAGTAGTCACAGGGGCCCAAATCAGCCCCAGCATTTT. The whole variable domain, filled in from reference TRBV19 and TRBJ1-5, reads DGGITQSPKYLFRKEGQNVTLSCEQNLNHDAMYWYRQDPGQGLRLIYYSQIVNDFQKGDIAEGYSVSREKKESFPLTVTSAQKNPTAFYLCASSHRGPNQPQHFGDGTRLSIL.

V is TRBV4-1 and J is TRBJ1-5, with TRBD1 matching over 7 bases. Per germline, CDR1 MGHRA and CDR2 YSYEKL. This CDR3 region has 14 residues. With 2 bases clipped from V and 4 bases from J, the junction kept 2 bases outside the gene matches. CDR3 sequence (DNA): TGCGCCAGCAGCCAAATGACAGGGAATCAGCCCCAGCATTTT. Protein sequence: CASSQMTGNQPQHF.

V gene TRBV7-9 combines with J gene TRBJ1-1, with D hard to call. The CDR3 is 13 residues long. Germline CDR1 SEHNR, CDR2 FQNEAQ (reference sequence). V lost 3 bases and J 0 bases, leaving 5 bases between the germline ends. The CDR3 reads CASSFAMNTEAFF. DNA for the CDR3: TGTGCCAGCAGCTTTGCTATGAACACTGAAGCTTTCTTT.

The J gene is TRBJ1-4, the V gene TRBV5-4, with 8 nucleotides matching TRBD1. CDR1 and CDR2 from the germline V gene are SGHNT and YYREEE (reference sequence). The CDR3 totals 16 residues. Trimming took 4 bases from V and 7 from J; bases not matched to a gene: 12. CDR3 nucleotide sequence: TGTGCCAGCAGCCCGGGACTGGACAGGGTCGGTGAAAAACTGTTTTTT. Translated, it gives CASSPGLDRVGEKLFF. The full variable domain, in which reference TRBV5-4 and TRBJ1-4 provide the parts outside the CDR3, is ETGVTQSPTHLIKTRGQQVTLRCSSQSGHNTVSWYQQALGQGPQFIFQYYREEENGRGNFPPRFSGLQFPNYSSELNVNALELDDSALYLCASSPGLDRVGEKLFFGSGTQLSVL.

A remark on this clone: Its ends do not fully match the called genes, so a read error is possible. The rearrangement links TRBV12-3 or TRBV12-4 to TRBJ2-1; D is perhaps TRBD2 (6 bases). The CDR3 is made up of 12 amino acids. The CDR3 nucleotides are TGTGCCAGCAGCCTAACCGGGACTGCCGCAATCTTC. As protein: CASSLTGTAAIF.

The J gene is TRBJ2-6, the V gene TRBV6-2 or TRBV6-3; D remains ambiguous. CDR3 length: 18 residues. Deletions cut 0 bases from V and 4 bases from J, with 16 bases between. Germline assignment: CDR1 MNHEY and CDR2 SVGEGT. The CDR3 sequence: CASSYSLQRGHGANVLTF. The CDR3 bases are TGTGCCAGCAGTTACTCGCTTCAGCGAGGCCACGGGGCCAACGTCCTGACTTTC.